These T cell receptor beta chains were read from a single sample in a study of CD4 T cells in relation to SARS-CoV-2 and coronaviruses. These receptors are not linked to any known antigen. The assay was immunoSEQ multiplex PCR, and TCRdb's table has in-frame clones only and misses some. The sample contains tens of thousands of clones, around 76% of which appear only once. What was sequenced was CD4+ T cells from PBMCs, cultured in vitro. Source of these receptors: a human donor in good health. Each CDR3 is given with its conserved first and last residue. D genes are given only for firm matches. Clone size is stated in some rows and not others, as once, few, many or a class when expanded.

clone size: NA
V gene: TRBV27
D gene: NA
J gene: TRBJ2-3
CDR3 protein: CASTGVIGDTQYF
CDR3 DNA: TGTGCCAGCACGGGAGTAATAGGAGATACGCAGTATTTT

clone size: NA
V gene: TRBV6-1
D gene: NA
J gene: TRBJ1-3
CDR3 protein: CASSVAWTGSGNTIYF
CDR3 DNA: TGTGCCAGCAGTGTCGCCTGGACGGGTTCTGGAAACACCATATATTTT

clone size: NA
V gene: TRBV3-1/TRBV3-2
D gene: NA
J gene: TRBJ1-2
CDR3 protein: CASSKSVLGYGYTF
CDR3 DNA: TGTGCCAGCAGCAAATCGGTACTCGGCTATGGCTACACCTTC

clone size: NA
V gene: TRBV3-1/TRBV3-2
D gene: TRBD1
J gene: TRBJ2-7
CDR3 protein: CASSQRDSSYEQYF
CDR3 DNA: TGTGCCAGCAGCCAAAGGGACAGCTCCTACGAGCAGTACTTC

clone size: NA
V gene: TRBV7-9
D gene: NA
J gene: TRBJ1-4
CDR3 protein: CASSTPGAVEKLFF
CDR3 DNA: TGTGCCAGCAGCACTCCAGGGGCGGTCGAAAAACTGTTTTTT

clone size: NA
V gene: TRBV6-5
D gene: NA
J gene: TRBJ1-3
CDR3 protein: CASSLAGQGGNTIYF
CDR3 DNA: TGTGCCAGCAGCTTGGCTGGGCAGGGAGGAAACACCATATATTTT

clone size: NA
V gene: TRBV27
D gene: NA
J gene: TRBJ1-1
CDR3 protein: CASSSTFGALEAFF
CDR3 DNA: TGTGCCAGCAGTTCCACCTTTGGAGCCCTTGAAGCTTTCTTT

clone size: few
V gene: TRBV19
D gene: NA
J gene: TRBJ2-3
CDR3 protein: CASTTRSDRSTDTQYF
CDR3 DNA: TGTGCCAGTACCACACGATCCGACAGAAGCACAGATACGCAGTATTTT

clone size: NA
V gene: TRBV7-9
D gene: TRBD2
J gene: TRBJ2-7
CDR3 protein: CASSLLIGLGSYEQYF
CDR3 DNA: TGTGCCAGCAGCTTATTGATTGGACTAGGTTCCTACGAGCAGTACTTC

clone size: once
V gene: TRBV27
D gene: NA
J gene: TRBJ1-1
CDR3 protein: CASSLRSGRNTEAFF
CDR3 DNA: TGTGCCAGCAGTTTAAGGTCGGGCAGGAACACTGAAGCTTTCTTT

clone size: once
V gene: TRBV5-1
D gene: NA
J gene: TRBJ1-1
CDR3 protein: CASSWDSRVGRPEAFF
CDR3 DNA: TGCGCCAGCAGCTGGGATTCCAGGGTCGGTCGTCCTGAAGCTTTCTTT

clone size: NA
V gene: TRBV5-8
D gene: TRBD1
J gene: TRBJ1-4
CDR3 protein: CASSWGDSSNEKLFF
CDR3 DNA: TGTGCCAGCAGCTGGGGGGACAGCTCGAATGAAAAACTGTTTTTT

clone size: NA
V gene: TRBV25-1
D gene: NA
J gene: TRBJ1-1
CDR3 protein: CASSEGTVNTEAFF
CDR3 DNA: TGTGCCAGCAGTGAAGGGACGGTGAACACTGAAGCTTTCTTT

clone size: NA
V gene: TRBV19
D gene: TRBD1
J gene: TRBJ1-2
CDR3 protein: CASSPDRDPYGYTF
CDR3 DNA: TGTGCCAGTAGTCCGGACAGGGATCCATATGGCTACACCTTC

clone size: NA
V gene: TRBV29-1
D gene: NA
J gene: TRBJ1-1
CDR3 protein: CSVLDTEAFF
CDR3 DNA: TGCAGCGTTCTGGATACTGAAGCTTTCTTT

clone size: few
V gene: TRBV27
D gene: NA
J gene: TRBJ2-1
CDR3 protein: CASSLFGGPHNEQFF
CDR3 DNA: TGTGCCAGCAGTTTATTCGGGGGGCCGCACAATGAGCAGTTCTTC

clone size: NA
V gene: TRBV5-1
D gene: TRBD1
J gene: TRBJ2-6
CDR3 protein: CASSLASTGSGVLTF
CDR3 DNA: TGCGCCAGCAGCTTGGCCTCGACAGGGTCGGGCGTCCTGACTTTC

clone size: NA
V gene: TRBV28
D gene: NA
J gene: TRBJ1-6
CDR3 protein: CASLAKGHLTSPLHF
CDR3 DNA: TGTGCCAGCCTTGCGAAGGGACACCTAACTTCACCCCTCCACTTT

clone size: NA
V gene: TRBV7-2
D gene: NA
J gene: TRBJ1-2
CDR3 protein: CASSLGPGGAYGYTF
CDR3 DNA: TGTGCCAGCAGCTTAGGTCCCGGGGGAGCCTATGGCTACACCTTC

clone size: NA
V gene: TRBV18
D gene: NA
J gene: TRBJ2-3
CDR3 protein: CASSPPKGLGDTQYF
CDR3 DNA: TGTGCCAGCTCACCACCGAAGGGTTTGGGAGATACGCAGTATTTT

clone size: NA
V gene: TRBV3-1/TRBV3-2
D gene: TRBD1
J gene: TRBJ1-1
CDR3 protein: CASSLGQRNTEAFF
CDR3 DNA: TGTGCCAGCAGCCTGGGACAGCGAAACACTGAAGCTTTCTTT

clone size: NA
V gene: TRBV18
D gene: NA
J gene: TRBJ2-1
CDR3 protein: CASSQGVGAYNEQFF
CDR3 DNA: TGTGCCAGCTCACAAGGGGTAGGGGCCTACAATGAGCAGTTCTTC